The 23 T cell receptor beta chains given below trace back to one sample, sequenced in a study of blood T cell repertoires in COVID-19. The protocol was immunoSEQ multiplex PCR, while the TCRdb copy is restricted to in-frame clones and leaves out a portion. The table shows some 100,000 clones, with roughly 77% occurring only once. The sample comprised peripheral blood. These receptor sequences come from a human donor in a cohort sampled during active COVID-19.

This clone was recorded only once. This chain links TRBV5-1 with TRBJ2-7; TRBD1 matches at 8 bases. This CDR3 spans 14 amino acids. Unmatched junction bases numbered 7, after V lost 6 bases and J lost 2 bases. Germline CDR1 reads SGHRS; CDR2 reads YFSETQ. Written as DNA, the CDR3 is TGCGCCAGCACCGGACAGGGAGCCACCTACGAGCAGTACTTC. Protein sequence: CASTGQGATYEQYF.

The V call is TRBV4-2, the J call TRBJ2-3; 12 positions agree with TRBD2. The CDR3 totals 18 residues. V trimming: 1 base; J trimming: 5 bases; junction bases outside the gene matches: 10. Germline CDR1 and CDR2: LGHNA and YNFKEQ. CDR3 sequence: CASSQGGTSGGYGDTQYF. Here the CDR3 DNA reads TGTGCCAGCAGCCAAGGAGGTACTAGCGGGGGGTATGGAGATACGCAGTATTTT.

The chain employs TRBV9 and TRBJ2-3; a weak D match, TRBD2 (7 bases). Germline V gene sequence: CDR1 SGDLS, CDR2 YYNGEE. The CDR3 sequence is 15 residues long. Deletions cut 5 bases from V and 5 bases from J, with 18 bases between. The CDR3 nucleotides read TGTGCCAGCAGTCCTGAGGGGGGGGCCAAAGATACGCAGTATTTT. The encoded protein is CASSPEGGAKDTQYF.

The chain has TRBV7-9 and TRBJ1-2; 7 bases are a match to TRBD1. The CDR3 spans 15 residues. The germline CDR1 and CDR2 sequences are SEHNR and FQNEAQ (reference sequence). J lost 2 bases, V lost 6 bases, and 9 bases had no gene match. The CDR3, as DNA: TGTGCCAGCAGTTGGACTCAGACAGGGAACTATGGCTACACCTTC. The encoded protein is CASSWTQTGNYGYTF.

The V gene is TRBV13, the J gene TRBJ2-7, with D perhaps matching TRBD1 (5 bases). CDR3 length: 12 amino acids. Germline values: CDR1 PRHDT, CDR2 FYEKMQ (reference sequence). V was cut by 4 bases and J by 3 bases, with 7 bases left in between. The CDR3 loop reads CASSSTGYEQYF. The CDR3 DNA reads TGTGCCAGCAGCTCCACAGGCTACGAGCAGTACTTC.

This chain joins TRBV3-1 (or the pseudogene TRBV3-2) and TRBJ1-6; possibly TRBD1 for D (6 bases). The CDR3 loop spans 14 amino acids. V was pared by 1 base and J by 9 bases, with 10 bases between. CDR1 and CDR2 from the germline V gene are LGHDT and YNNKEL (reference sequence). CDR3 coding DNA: TGTGCCAGCAGCCAAGTGGGGGCCGGTTCACCCCTCCACTTT. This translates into CASSQVGAGSPLHF.

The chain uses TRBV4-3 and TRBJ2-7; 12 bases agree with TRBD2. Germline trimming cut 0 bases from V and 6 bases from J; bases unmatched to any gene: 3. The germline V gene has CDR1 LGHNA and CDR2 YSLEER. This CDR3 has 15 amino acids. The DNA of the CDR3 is TGCGCCAGCAGCCAAGAAACTAGCGGGGGGCTCGAGCAGTACTTC. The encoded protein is CASSQETSGGLEQYF.

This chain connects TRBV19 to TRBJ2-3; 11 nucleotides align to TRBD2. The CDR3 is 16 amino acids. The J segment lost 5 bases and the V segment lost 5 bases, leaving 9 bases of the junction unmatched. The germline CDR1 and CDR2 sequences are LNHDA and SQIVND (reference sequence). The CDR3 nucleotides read TGTGCCAGTAGTGCCCACCGCCTAGCGGGGGGAGATACGCAGTATTTT. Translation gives CASSAHRLAGGDTQYF.

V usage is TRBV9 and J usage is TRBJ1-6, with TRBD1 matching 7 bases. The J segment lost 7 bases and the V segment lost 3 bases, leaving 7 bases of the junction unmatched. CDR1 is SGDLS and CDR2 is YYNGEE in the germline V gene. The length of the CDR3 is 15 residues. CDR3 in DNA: TGTGCCAGCAGCGACCGGGACAGAATCAATTCACCCCTCCACTTT. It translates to CASSDRDRINSPLHF.

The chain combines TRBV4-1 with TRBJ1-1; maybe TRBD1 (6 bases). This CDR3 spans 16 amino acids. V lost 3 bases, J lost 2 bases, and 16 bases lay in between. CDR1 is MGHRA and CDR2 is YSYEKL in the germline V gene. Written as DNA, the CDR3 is TGCGCCAGCAGCCAGGTCGGGTACAGGGCAAACACTGAAGCTTTCTTT. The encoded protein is CASSQVGYRANTEAFF.

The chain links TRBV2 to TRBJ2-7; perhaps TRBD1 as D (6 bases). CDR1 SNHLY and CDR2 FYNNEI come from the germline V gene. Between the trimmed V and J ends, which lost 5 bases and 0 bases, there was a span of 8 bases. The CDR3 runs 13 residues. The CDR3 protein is CASSLQGSYEQYF. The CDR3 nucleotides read TGTGCCAGCAGTTTACAGGGCTCCTACGAGCAGTACTTC.

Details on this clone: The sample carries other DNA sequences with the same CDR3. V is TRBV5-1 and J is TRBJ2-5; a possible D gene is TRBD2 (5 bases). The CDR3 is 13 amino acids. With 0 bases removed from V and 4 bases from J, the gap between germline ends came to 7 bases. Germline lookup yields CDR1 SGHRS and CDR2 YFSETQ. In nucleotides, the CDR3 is TGCGCCAGCAGCTTGGGCGGGTTAGAGACCCAGTACTTC. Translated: CASSLGGLETQYF. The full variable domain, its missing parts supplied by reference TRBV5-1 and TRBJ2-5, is KAGVTQTPRYLIKTRGQQVTLSCSPISGHRSVSWYQQTPGQGLQFLFEYFSETQRNKGNFPGRFSGRQFSNSRSEMNVSTLELGDSALYLCASSLGGLETQYFGPGTRLLVL.

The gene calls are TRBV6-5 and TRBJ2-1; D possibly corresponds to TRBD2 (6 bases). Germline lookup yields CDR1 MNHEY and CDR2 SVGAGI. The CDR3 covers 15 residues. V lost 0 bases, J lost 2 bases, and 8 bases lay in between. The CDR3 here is CASSYSGRTYNEQFF. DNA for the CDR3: TGTGCCAGCAGTTACTCGGGGAGGACCTACAATGAGCAGTTCTTC.

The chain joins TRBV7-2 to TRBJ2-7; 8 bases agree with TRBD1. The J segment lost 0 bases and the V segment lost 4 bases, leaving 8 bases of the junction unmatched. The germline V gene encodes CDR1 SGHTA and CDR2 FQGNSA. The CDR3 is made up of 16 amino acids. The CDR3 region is CASSSWGDRSSYEQYF. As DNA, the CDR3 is TGTGCCAGCAGCTCATGGGGGGACAGGAGCTCCTACGAGCAGTACTTC. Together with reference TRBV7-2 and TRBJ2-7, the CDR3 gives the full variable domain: GAGVSQSPSNKVTEKGKDVELRCDPISGHTALYWYRQSLGQGLEFLIYFQGNSAPDKSGLPSDRFSAERTGGSVSTLTIQRTQQEDSAVYLCASSSWGDRSSYEQYFGPGTRLTVT.

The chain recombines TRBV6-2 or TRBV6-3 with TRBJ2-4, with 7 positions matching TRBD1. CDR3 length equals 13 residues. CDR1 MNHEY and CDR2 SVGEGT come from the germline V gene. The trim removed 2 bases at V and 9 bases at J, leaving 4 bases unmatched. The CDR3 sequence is CASSYKQGSIQYF. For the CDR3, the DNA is TGTGCCAGCAGTTACAAACAGGGGAGCATTCAGTACTTC.

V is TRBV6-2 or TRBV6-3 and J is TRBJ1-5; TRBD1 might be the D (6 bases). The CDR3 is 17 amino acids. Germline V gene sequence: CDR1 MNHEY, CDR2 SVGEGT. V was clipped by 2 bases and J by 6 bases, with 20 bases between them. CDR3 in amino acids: CASSYAVGGGEVQPQHF. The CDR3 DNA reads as TGTGCCAGCAGTTACGCCGTAGGCGGGGGCGAGGTTCAGCCCCAGCATTTT.

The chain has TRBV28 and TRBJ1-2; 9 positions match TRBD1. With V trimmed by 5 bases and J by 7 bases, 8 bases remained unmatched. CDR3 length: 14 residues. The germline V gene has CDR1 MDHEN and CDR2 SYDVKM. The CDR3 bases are TGTGCCAGCAGTCCCGGGACAGGGATTCCTGGCTACACCTTC. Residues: CASSPGTGIPGYTF.

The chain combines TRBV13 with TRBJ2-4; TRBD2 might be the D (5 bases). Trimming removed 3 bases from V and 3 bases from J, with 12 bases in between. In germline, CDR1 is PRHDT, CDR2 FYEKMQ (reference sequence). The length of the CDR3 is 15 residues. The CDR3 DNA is TGTGCCAGCAGCTTTAAAGGGAGTGGCAAAAACATTCAGTACTTC. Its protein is CASSFKGSGKNIQYF.

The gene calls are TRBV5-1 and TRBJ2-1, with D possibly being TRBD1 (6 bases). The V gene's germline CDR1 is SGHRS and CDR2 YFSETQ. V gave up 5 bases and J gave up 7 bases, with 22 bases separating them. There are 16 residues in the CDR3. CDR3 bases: TGCGCCAGCAGTCTCGGACACGGGACAAGAAATAATGAGCAGTTCTTC. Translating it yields CASSLGHGTRNNEQFF.

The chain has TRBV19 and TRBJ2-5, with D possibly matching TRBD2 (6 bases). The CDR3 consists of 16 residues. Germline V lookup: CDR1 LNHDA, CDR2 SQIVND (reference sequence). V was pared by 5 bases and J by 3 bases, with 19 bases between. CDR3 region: CASSLGSWDLKETQYF. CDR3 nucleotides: TGTGCCAGTAGTCTAGGGTCATGGGACTTGAAAGAGACCCAGTACTTC.

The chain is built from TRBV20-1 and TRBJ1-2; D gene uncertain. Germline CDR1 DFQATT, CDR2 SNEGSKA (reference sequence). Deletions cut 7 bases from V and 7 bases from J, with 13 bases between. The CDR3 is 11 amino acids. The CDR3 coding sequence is TGCAGTGTGTGGGTAGGGAGTGGCTACACCTTC. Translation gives CSVWVGSGYTF.

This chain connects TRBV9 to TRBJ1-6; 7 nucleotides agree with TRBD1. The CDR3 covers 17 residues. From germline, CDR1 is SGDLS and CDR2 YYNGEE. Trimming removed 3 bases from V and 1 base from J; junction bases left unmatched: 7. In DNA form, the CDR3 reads TGTGCCAGCAGCGCCGGGACAGATGTTTCCTATAATTCACCCCTCCACTTT. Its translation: CASSAGTDVSYNSPLHF. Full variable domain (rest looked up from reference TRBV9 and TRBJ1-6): DSGVTQTPKHLITATGQRVTLRCSPRSGDLSVYWYQQSLDQGLQFLIQYYNGEERAKGNILERFSAQQFPDLHSELNLSSLELGDSALYFCASSAGTDVSYNSPLHFGNGTRLTVT.

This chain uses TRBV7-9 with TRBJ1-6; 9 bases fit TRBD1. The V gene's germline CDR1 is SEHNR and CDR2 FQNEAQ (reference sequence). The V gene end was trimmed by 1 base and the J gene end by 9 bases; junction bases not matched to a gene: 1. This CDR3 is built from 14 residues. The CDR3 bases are TGTGCCAGCAGCTTAGACAGGGGGCCTTCACCCCTCCACTTT. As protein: CASSLDRGPSPLHF. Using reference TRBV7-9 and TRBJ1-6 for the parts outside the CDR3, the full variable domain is DTGVSQNPRHKITKRGQNVTFRCDPISEHNRLYWYRQTLGQGPEFLTYFQNEAQLEKSRLLSDRFSAERPKGSFSTLEIQRTEQGDSAMYLCASSLDRGPSPLHFGNGTRLTVT.